The rows below give T cell receptor beta chains drawn from one sample of a study of control samples from healthy donors and cancer patients. Profiling relied on immunoSEQ multiplex PCR, and the TCRdb table lists in-frame clones only, not all of them. The data contain fewer than 95,000 clones, around four fifths of them seen just once; the ten biggest clones take up 15% to 20%. The sample was blood. The receptors were sampled from a man younger than 40 in good health. The CDR3 runs from the conserved cysteine through the conserved F or W. D genes are given only for firm matches. Size tells how often a clone was seen (once, few, many) or the class of an expanded clone, and some rows leave it out.

V gene: TRBV5-1
J gene: TRBJ2-5
D gene: .
clone size: .
CDR3 DNA: TGCGCCAGCAGCTTGAGCCAGCCCAGGGAGACCCAGTACTTC
CDR3 protein: CASSLSQPRETQYF

V gene: TRBV7-2
J gene: TRBJ2-5
D gene: TRBD2
clone size: .
CDR3 DNA: TGTGCCAGCACCTTGCTAGGAGTTAGCGGGGAGGCTGGGGAGACCCAGTACTTC
CDR3 protein: CASTLLGVSGEAGETQYF

V gene: TRBV6-5
J gene: TRBJ1-2
D gene: .
clone size: .
CDR3 DNA: TGTGCCAGCAGTACCCGGGGGGGAGTTGGTGGCTACACCTTC
CDR3 protein: CASSTRGGVGGYTF

V gene: TRBV11-2
J gene: TRBJ2-3
D gene: TRBD2
clone size: .
CDR3 DNA: TGTGCCAGCAGCCGGCGGGAGGTCCGATCTAGCACAGATACGCAGTATTTT
CDR3 protein: CASSRREVRSSTDTQYF

V gene: TRBV29-1
J gene: TRBJ1-2
D gene: .
clone size: .
CDR3 DNA: TGCAGCGTGTCAGGGGAAGCTAACTATGGCTACACCTTC
CDR3 protein: CSVSGEANYGYTF

V gene: TRBV13
J gene: TRBJ2-1
D gene: .
clone size: .
CDR3 DNA: TGTGCCAGCGGGCGAAACTACAATGAGCAGTTCTTC
CDR3 protein: CASGRNYNEQFF

V gene: TRBV28
J gene: TRBJ1-6
D gene: .
clone size: .
CDR3 DNA: TGTGCCAGCAGTTTAGAGTTGGGCAGCCACTCCTATAATTCACCCCTCCACTTT
CDR3 protein: CASSLELGSHSYNSPLHF

V gene: TRBV6-1
J gene: TRBJ2-3
D gene: .
clone size: .
CDR3 DNA: TGTGCCAGCAGTGAAGAGCGGGACACTTACACAGATACGCAGTATTTT
CDR3 protein: CASSEERDTYTDTQYF

V gene: TRBV5-1
J gene: TRBJ2-1
D gene: .
clone size: once
CDR3 DNA: TGCGCCAGCAGCTTGGCCCTAGCGCACCCTAATGAGCAGTTCTTC
CDR3 protein: CASSLALAHPNEQFF

V gene: TRBV12-5
J gene: TRBJ1-2
D gene: .
clone size: .
CDR3 DNA: TGTGCTAGTGGTTCTTACGGACGCTACACCTTC
CDR3 protein: CASGSYGRYTF

V gene: TRBV20-1
J gene: TRBJ2-5
D gene: TRBD2
clone size: .
CDR3 DNA: TGCAGTGCTAGTATAGCGGGGAGGTTGTCAGAGACCCAGTACTTC
CDR3 protein: CSASIAGRLSETQYF

V gene: TRBV6-5
J gene: TRBJ2-1
D gene: TRBD2
clone size: .
CDR3 DNA: TGTGCCAGCAACGAGCGGGGGACCAATGAGCAGTTCTTC
CDR3 protein: CASNERGTNEQFF

V gene: TRBV18
J gene: TRBJ1-1
D gene: .
clone size: .
CDR3 DNA: TGTGCCAGCTCACAGAAACAGAACACTGAAGCTTTCTTT
CDR3 protein: CASSQKQNTEAFF

V gene: TRBV10-3
J gene: TRBJ2-5
D gene: .
clone size: .
CDR3 DNA: TGTGCCATCAACGAGGCGGGGTACCAAGAGACCCAGTACTTC
CDR3 protein: CAINEAGYQETQYF

V gene: TRBV2
J gene: TRBJ2-7
D gene: .
clone size: .
CDR3 DNA: TGTGCCAGCGGGGGACGTTCCAGGGACTACGAGCAGTACTTC
CDR3 protein: CASGGRSRDYEQYF

V gene: TRBV19
J gene: TRBJ2-2
D gene: .
clone size: once
CDR3 DNA: TGTGCCAGTAGTCCCTGGACTGGGGTAGAAACCGGGGAGCTGTTTTTT
CDR3 protein: CASSPWTGVETGELFF

V gene: TRBV6-6
J gene: TRBJ2-5
D gene: .
clone size: .
CDR3 DNA: TGTGCCAGCACCCAGGTGGGAGGTGAGACCCAGTACTTC
CDR3 protein: CASTQVGGETQYF

V gene: TRBV7-2
J gene: TRBJ2-1
D gene: .
clone size: .
CDR3 DNA: TGTGCCAGCAGCTTTATACTAGGCTACAATGAGCAGTTCTTC
CDR3 protein: CASSFILGYNEQFF

V gene: TRBV5-8
J gene: TRBJ1-6
D gene: TRBD1
clone size: .
CDR3 DNA: TGTGCCAGCAGCGAAGGGACAGGGACAAATTCACCCCTCCACTTT
CDR3 protein: CASSEGTGTNSPLHF

V gene: TRBV28
J gene: TRBJ1-1
D gene: .
clone size: .
CDR3 DNA: TGTGCCAGCGCGGGCAGGGTTGCTGAAGCTTTCTTT
CDR3 protein: CASAGRVAEAFF

V gene: TRBV18
J gene: TRBJ2-7
D gene: .
clone size: .
CDR3 DNA: TGTGCCAGCTCACCTGAGACACATTCCTACGAGCAGTACTTC
CDR3 protein: CASSPETHSYEQYF

V gene: TRBV7-8
J gene: TRBJ1-4
D gene: TRBD1
clone size: .
CDR3 DNA: TGTGCCAGCAGCTTAGCGCAAGGGACAGGGAGTAATGAAAAACTGTTTTTT
CDR3 protein: CASSLAQGTGSNEKLFF

V gene: TRBV7-2
J gene: TRBJ1-2
D gene: .
clone size: .
CDR3 DNA: TGTGCCAGCAGCTTAGGGGCCGTAGGCGCGGTCTATGGCTACACCTTC
CDR3 protein: CASSLGAVGAVYGYTF

V gene: TRBV11-2
J gene: TRBJ2-7
D gene: .
clone size: .
CDR3 DNA: TGTGCCAGCAGCTTAGCGGGGCAGCCTTACGAGCAGTACTTC
CDR3 protein: CASSLAGQPYEQYF

V gene: TRBV2
J gene: TRBJ1-2
D gene: .
clone size: .
CDR3 DNA: TGTGCCAGCAATCCTACAGGGTTCGGCTACACCTTC
CDR3 protein: CASNPTGFGYTF

V gene: TRBV1
J gene: TRBJ2-6
D gene: .
clone size: .
CDR3 DNA: TGCACCAGCAGCCACGCCGGGACAGGGGCCAACGTCCTGACTTTC
CDR3 protein: CTSSHAGTGANVLTF

V gene: TRBV18
J gene: TRBJ2-7
D gene: .
clone size: .
CDR3 DNA: TGTGCCAGCTCAGGAGGACTAATGGGATACGAGCAGTACTTC
CDR3 protein: CASSGGLMGYEQYF

V gene: TRBV20-1
J gene: TRBJ1-4
D gene: .
clone size: .
CDR3 DNA: TGCAGTGCTAGGTGGGATGAAAAACTGTTTTTT
CDR3 protein: CSARWDEKLFF

V gene: TRBV5-1
J gene: TRBJ2-7
D gene: .
clone size: .
CDR3 DNA: TGCGCCAGCAGCTTGGGATTACAGGCCACGGGGTCCTACGAGCAGTACTTC
CDR3 protein: CASSLGLQATGSYEQYF

V gene: TRBV27
J gene: TRBJ1-6
D gene: TRBD1
clone size: .
CDR3 DNA: TGTGCCAGCAGTAAGGACAGGCTCTATAATTCACCCCTCCACTTT
CDR3 protein: CASSKDRLYNSPLHF

V gene: TRBV12-5
J gene: TRBJ2-1
D gene: .
clone size: .
CDR3 DNA: TGTGCTAGTGGACCAACAGTTAATGAGCAGTTCTTC
CDR3 protein: CASGPTVNEQFF

V gene: TRBV29-1
J gene: TRBJ2-7
D gene: .
clone size: .
CDR3 DNA: TGCAGCGTTTCCCCCCGGCAGTACGAGCAGTACTTC
CDR3 protein: CSVSPRQYEQYF

V gene: TRBV28
J gene: TRBJ1-2
D gene: TRBD1
clone size: .
CDR3 DNA: TGTGCCAGCAGTTGGGGGACAGGAGTCTATGGCTACACCTTC
CDR3 protein: CASSWGTGVYGYTF

V gene: TRBV6-5
J gene: TRBJ1-3
D gene: TRBD1
clone size: .
CDR3 DNA: TGTGCCAGCAGTACAGGGGGCTCTGGAAACACCATATATTTT
CDR3 protein: CASSTGGSGNTIYF

V gene: TRBV11-2
J gene: TRBJ1-1
D gene: .
clone size: .
CDR3 DNA: TGTGCCAGCAGCTTGCAGTTGGACACTGAAGCTTTCTTT
CDR3 protein: CASSLQLDTEAFF

V gene: TRBV14
J gene: TRBJ2-7
D gene: .
clone size: .
CDR3 DNA: TGTGCCAGCAGCCAAGACGGCTGGTTCCCCTACGAGCAGTACTTC
CDR3 protein: CASSQDGWFPYEQYF

V gene: TRBV4-1
J gene: TRBJ1-3
D gene: .
clone size: once
CDR3 DNA: TGCGCCAGCAGCCAAGAAGGGTTCGCGGACTCTGGAAACACCATATATTTT
CDR3 protein: CASSQEGFADSGNTIYF

V gene: TRBV7-2
J gene: TRBJ2-5
D gene: TRBD1
clone size: .
CDR3 DNA: TGTGCCAGCAGCTTAGCTTCTACAGGGGGACGGCAAGAGACCCAGTACTTC
CDR3 protein: CASSLASTGGRQETQYF

V gene: TRBV28
J gene: TRBJ2-6
D gene: .
clone size: .
CDR3 DNA: TGTGCCAGGACAGGTCCTATTTGTGGCTCTGGGGCCAACGTCCTGACTTTC
CDR3 protein: CARTGPICGSGANVLTF

V gene: TRBV15
J gene: TRBJ1-5
D gene: .
clone size: .
CDR3 DNA: TGTGCCACCAGCAGAGAGCCAACCCCGAGACAGCCCCAGCATTTT
CDR3 protein: CATSREPTPRQPQHF

V gene: TRBV7-8
J gene: TRBJ1-5
D gene: .
clone size: .
CDR3 DNA: TGTGCCAGCAGCTTATTGCCAGGTAGCAATCAGCCCCAGCATTTT
CDR3 protein: CASSLLPGSNQPQHF